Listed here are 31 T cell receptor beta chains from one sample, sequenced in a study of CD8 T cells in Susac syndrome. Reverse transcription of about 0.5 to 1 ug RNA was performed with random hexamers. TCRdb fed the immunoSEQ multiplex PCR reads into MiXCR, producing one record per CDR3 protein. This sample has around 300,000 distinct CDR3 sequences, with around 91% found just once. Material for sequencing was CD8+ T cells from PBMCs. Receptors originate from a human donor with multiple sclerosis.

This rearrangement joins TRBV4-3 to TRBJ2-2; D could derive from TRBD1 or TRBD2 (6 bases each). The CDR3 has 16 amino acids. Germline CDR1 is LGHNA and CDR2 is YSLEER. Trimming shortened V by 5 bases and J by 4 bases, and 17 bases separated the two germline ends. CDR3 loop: CASSKMRGTPTGELFF. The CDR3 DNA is TGCGCCAGCAGCAAGATGCGCGGGACACCCACCGGGGAGCTGTTTTTT.

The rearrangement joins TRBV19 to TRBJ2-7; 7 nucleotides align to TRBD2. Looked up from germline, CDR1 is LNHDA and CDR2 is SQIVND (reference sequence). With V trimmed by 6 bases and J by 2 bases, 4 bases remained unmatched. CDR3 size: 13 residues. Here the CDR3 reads CASRPSGTYEQYF. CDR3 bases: TGTGCCAGTAGACCTAGCGGAACCTACGAGCAGTACTTC.

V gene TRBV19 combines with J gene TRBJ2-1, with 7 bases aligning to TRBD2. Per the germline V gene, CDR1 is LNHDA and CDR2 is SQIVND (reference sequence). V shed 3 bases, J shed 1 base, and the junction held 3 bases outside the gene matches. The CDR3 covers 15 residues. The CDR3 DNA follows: TGTGCCAGTAGTATTGGCGGGAGATCCTACAATGAGCAGTTCTTC. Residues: CASSIGGRSYNEQFF.

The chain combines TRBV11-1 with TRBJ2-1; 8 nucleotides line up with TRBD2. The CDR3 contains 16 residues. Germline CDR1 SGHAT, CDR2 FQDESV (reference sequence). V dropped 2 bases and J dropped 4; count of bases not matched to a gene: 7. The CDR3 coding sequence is TGTGCCAGCAGCTTATCAGCGGGAGAGGAATACAATGAGCAGTTCTTC. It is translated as CASSLSAGEEYNEQFF.

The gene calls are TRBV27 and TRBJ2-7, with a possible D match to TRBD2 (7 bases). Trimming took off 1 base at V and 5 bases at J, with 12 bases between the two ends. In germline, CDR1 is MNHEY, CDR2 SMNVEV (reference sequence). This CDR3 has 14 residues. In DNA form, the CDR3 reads TGTGCCAGCAGTTTATGGGGGGGGGCCGACGAGCAGTACTTC. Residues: CASSLWGGADEQYF.

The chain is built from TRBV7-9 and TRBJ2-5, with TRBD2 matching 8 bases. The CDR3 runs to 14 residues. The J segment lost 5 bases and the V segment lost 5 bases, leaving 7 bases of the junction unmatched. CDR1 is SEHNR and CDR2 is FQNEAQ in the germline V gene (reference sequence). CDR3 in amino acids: CASSPDSGMETQYF. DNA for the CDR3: TGTGCCAGCAGCCCAGATAGCGGGATGGAGACCCAGTACTTC.

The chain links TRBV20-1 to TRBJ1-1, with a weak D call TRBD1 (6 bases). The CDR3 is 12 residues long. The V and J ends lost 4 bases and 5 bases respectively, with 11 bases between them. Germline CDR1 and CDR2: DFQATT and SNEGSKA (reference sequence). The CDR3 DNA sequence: TGCAGTGCTACCATCACAGGGACTGAAGCTTTCTTT. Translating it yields CSATITGTEAFF.

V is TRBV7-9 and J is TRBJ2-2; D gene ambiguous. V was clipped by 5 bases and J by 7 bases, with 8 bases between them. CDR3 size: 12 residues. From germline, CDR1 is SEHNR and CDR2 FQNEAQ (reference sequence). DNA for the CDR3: TGTGCCAGCAGCCGAGGTGGCGGGGAGCTGTTTTTT. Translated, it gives CASSRGGGELFF. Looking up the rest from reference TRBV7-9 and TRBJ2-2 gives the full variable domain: DTGVSQNPRHKITKRGQNVTFRCDPISEHNRLYWYRQTLGQGPEFLTYFQNEAQLEKSRLLSDRFSAERPKGSFSTLEIQRTEQGDSAMYLCASSRGGGELFFGEGSRLTVL.

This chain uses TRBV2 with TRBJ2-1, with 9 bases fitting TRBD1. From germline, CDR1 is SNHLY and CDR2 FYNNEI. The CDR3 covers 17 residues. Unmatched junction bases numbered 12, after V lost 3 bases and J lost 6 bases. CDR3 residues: CASSEPGTGSPGNEQFF. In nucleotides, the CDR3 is TGTGCCAGCAGTGAGCCCGGGACAGGGAGCCCGGGCAATGAGCAGTTCTTC.

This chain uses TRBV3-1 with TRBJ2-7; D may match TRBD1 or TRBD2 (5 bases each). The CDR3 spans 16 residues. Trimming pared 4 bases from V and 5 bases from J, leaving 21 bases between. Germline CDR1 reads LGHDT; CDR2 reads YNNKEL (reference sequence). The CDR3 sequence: CASSPYPLEGPHEQYF. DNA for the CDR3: TGTGCCAGCAGCCCTTATCCTCTTGAGGGGCCCCACGAGCAGTACTTC.

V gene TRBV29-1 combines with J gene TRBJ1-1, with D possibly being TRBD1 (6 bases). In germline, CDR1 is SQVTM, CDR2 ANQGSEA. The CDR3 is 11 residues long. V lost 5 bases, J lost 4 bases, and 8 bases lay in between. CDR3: CSVPGATEAFF. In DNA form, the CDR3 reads TGCAGCGTTCCGGGGGCCACTGAAGCTTTCTTT.

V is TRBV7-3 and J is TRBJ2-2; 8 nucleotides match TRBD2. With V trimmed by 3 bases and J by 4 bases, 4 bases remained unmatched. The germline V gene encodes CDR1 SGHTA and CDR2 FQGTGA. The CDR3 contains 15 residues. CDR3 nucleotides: TGTGCCAGCAGCTTTGCGCTAGCGGGCACCGGGGAGCTGTTTTTT. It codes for CASSFALAGTGELFF.

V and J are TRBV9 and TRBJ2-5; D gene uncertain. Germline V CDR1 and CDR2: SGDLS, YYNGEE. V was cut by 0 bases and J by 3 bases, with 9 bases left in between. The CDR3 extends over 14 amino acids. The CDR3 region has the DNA TGTGCCAGCAGCGTAGACGGCGGAGAAGAGACCCAGTACTTC. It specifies CASSVDGGEETQYF.

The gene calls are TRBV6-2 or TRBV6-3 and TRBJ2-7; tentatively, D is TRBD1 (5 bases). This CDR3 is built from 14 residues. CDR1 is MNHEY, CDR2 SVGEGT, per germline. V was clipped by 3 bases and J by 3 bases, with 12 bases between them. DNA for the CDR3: TGTGCCAGCAGTTATTTGCAGGGAAGCTACGAGCAGTACTTC. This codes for CASSYLQGSYEQYF.

The CDR3 DNA is TGTGCCAGCAGCTCCCGGACTAGCGGGAGCTCCGGGGAGCTGTTTTTT. This gives the protein CASSSRTSGSSGELFF. The V gene is TRBV9, the J gene TRBJ2-2; 13 nucleotides match TRBD2. The V and J ends lost 4 bases and 6 bases, in that order; junction bases with no gene match: 6. This CDR3 contains 16 residues. The germline V gene has CDR1 SGDLS and CDR2 YYNGEE.

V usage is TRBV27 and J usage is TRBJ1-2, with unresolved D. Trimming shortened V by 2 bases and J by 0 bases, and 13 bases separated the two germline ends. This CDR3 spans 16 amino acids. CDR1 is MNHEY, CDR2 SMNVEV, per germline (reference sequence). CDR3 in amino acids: CASSLSRVAANYGYTF. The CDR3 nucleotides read TGTGCCAGCAGTTTAAGCCGGGTAGCCGCTAACTATGGCTACACCTTC.

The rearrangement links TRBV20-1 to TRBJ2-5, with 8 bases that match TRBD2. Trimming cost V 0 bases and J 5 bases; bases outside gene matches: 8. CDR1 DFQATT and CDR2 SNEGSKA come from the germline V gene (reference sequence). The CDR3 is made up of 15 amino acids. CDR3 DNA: TGCAGTGCTAGAGACGACGGCGGGAGGCCGGAGACCCAGTACTTC. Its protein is CSARDDGGRPETQYF.

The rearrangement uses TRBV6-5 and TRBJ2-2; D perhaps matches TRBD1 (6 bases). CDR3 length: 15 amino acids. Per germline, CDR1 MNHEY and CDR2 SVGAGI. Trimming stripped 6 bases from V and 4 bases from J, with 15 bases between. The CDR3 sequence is CASSLQEGGTGELFF. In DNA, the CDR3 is TGTGCCAGCAGCCTACAGGAAGGGGGCACCGGGGAGCTGTTTTTT.

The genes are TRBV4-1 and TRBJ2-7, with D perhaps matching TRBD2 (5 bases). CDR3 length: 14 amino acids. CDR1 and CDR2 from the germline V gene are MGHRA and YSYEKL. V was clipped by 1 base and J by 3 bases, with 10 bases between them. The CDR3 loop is CASSQGAGLYEQYF. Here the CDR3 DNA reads TGCGCCAGCAGCCAAGGGGCGGGCCTCTACGAGCAGTACTTC.

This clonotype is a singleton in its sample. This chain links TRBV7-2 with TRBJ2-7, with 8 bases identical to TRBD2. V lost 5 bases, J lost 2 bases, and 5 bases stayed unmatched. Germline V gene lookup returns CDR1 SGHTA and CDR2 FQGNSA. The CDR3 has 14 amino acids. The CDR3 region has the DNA TGTGCCAGCAGCCATAGCGGGGTTACCTACGAGCAGTACTTC. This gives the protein CASSHSGVTYEQYF.

CDR3: CASSLSPGQGADTQYF. Here the CDR3 DNA reads TGTGCCAGCAGTTTAAGTCCGGGACAGGGGGCAGATACGCAGTATTTT. The J gene is TRBJ2-3, the V gene TRBV12-3 or TRBV12-4; the match to TRBD1 covers 11 bases. This CDR3 region has 16 residues. The trim removed 2 bases at V and 4 bases at J, leaving 5 bases unmatched.

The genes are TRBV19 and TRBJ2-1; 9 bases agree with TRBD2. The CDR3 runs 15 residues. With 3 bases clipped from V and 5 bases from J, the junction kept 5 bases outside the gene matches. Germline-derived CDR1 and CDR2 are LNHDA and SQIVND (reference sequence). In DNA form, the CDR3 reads TGTGCCAGTAGTATCGGACAGCGGGGGGACAATGAGCAGTTCTTC. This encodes CASSIGQRGDNEQFF.

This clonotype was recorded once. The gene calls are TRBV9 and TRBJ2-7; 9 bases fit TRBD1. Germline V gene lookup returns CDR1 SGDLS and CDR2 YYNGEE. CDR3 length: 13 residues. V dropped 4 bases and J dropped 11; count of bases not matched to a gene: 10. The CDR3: CASSTGQGDIKYF. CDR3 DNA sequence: TGTGCCAGCAGCACGGGACAGGGAGACATAAAGTACTTC.

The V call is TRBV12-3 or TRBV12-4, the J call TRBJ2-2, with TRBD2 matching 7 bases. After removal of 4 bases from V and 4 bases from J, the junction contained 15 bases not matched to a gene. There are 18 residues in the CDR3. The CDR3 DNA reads TGTGCCAGCAGTTCGTCATGGGAGGGCCTGTCGGTCACCGGGGAGCTGTTTTTT. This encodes CASSSSWEGLSVTGELFF.

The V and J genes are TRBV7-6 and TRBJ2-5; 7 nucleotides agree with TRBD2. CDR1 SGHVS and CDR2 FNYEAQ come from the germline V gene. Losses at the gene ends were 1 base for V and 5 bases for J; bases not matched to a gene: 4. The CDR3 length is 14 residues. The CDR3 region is CASSLERDLETQYF. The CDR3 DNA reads TGTGCCAGCAGCTTAGAGCGGGATTTGGAGACCCAGTACTTC.

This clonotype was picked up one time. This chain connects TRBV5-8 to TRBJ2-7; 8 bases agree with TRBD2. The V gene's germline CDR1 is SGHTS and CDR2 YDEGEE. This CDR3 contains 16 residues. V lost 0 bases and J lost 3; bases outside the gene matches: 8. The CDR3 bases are TGTGCCAGCAGCTTGGGTGGGGGACTAGGGATCTACGAGCAGTACTTC. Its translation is CASSLGGGLGIYEQYF.

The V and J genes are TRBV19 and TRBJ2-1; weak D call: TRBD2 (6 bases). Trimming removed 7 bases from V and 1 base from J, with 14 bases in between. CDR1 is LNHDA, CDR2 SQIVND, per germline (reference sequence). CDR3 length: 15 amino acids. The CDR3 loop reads CASKDGGASYNEQFF. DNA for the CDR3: TGTGCCAGTAAGGACGGGGGAGCTTCCTACAATGAGCAGTTCTTC. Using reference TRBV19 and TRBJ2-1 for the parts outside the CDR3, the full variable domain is DGGITQSPKYLFRKEGQNVTLSCEQNLNHDAMYWYRQDPGQGLRLIYYSQIVNDFQKGDIAEGYSVSREKKESFPLTVTSAQKNPTAFYLCASKDGGASYNEQFFGPGTRLTVL.

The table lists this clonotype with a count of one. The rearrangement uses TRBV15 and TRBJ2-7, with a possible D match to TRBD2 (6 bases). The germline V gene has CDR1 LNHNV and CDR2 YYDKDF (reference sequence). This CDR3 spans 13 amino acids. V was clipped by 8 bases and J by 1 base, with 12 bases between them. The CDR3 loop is CATVVGGSYEQYF. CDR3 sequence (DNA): TGTGCCACCGTTGTCGGGGGTTCCTACGAGCAGTACTTC.

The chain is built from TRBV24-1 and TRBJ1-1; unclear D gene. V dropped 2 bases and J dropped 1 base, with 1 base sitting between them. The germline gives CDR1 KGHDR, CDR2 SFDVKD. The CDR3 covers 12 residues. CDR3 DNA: TGTGCCACCAGTGATTCGAACACTGAAGCTTTCTTT. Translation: CATSDSNTEAFF.

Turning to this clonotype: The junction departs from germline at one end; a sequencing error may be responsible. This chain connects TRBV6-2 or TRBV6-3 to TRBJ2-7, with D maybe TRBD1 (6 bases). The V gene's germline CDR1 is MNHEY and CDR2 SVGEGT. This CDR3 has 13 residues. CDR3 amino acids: CTSSYRDSYEQYF. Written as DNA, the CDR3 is TGTACCAGCAGTTACAGGGACTCCTACGAGCAGTACTTC.

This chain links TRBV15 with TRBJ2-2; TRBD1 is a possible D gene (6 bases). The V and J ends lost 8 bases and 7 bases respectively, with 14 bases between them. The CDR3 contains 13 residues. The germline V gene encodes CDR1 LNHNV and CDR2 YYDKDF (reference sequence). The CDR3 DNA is TGTGCCACCTCTGGGACACGGAACGGGGAGCTGTTTTTT. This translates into CATSGTRNGELFF.